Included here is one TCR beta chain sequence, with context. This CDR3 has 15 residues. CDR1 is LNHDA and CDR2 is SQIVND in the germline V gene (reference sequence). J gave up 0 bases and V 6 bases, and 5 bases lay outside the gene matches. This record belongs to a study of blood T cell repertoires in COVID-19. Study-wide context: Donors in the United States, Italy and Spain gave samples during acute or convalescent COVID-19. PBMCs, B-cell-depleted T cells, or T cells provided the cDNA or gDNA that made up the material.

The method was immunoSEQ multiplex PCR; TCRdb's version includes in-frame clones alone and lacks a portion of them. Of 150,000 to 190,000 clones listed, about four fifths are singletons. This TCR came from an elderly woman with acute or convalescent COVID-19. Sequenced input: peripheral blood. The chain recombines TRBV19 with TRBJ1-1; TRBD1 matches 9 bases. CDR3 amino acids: CASRPRTGVNTEAFF. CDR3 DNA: TGTGCCAGTAGACCACGGACAGGGGTGAACACTGAAGCTTTCTTT.